Shown below are 5 T cell receptor beta chains from a single sample sequenced in a study of blood T cell repertoires in COVID-19. Profiled with immunoSEQ multiplex PCR; TCRdb holds only in-frame clones, not every one. The repertoire consists of some 240,000 clones, with 60% to 85% occurring once and the leading ten covering roughly 7%. Sequencing input: peripheral blood. The receptor set was obtained from a woman in her 70s with acute or convalescent COVID-19.

This clone was seen a single time. The rearrangement links TRBV5-1 to TRBJ1-4, with a weak D call TRBD1 (5 bases). Per the germline V gene, CDR1 is SGHRS and CDR2 is YFSETQ. The CDR3 totals 13 residues. Trimming cost V 4 bases and J 7 bases, with 11 bases left between them. The CDR3 region is CASSQGGGEKLFF. In DNA, the CDR3 is TGCGCCAGCAGCCAGGGCGGGGGTGAAAAACTGTTTTTT.

The chain carries TRBV30 and TRBJ2-1; TRBD1 matches 9 bases. V lost 4 bases and J lost 9; bases outside the gene matches: 4. CDR3 length: 12 amino acids. Per the germline V gene, CDR1 is GTSNPN and CDR2 is SVGIG (reference sequence). CDR3 loop: CAWTQDRGEQFF. CDR3 DNA: TGTGCCTGGACCCAGGACAGGGGTGAGCAGTTCTTC.

The rearrangement joins TRBV9 to TRBJ2-7; possible D gene TRBD2, 5 bases. Germline V gives CDR1 SGDLS, CDR2 YYNGEE. The CDR3 loop spans 15 amino acids. V shed 7 bases and J shed 0 bases, with 17 bases lying between them. CDR3 bases: TGTGCCAGCGGAGTTTGGCGGGCTGACTCCTACGAGCAGTACTTC. Amino acid sequence: CASGVWRADSYEQYF.

This clone was seen a handful of times. The chain recombines TRBV6-6 with TRBJ1-5, with 9 bases fitting TRBD1. Germline values: CDR1 MNHNY, CDR2 SVGAGI (reference sequence). After removal of 7 bases from V and 7 bases from J, the junction contained 8 bases not matched to a gene. The CDR3 consists of 14 residues. The CDR3 here is CASTGQGVKQPQHF. The CDR3 DNA is TGTGCCAGCACGGGACAGGGAGTGAAGCAGCCCCAGCATTTT.

The chain recombines TRBV7-9 with TRBJ2-3; 8 nucleotides line up with TRBD1. This CDR3 comprises 18 residues. The germline gives CDR1 SEHNR, CDR2 FQNEAQ (reference sequence). V was pared by 5 bases and J by 3 bases, with 16 bases of the junction left unmatched. The CDR3 nucleotides read TGTGCCAGCAGCCCCCTCCCAGGGGGCGCAGGGAAAACAGATACGCAGTATTTT. Amino acid sequence: CASSPLPGGAGKTDTQYF.